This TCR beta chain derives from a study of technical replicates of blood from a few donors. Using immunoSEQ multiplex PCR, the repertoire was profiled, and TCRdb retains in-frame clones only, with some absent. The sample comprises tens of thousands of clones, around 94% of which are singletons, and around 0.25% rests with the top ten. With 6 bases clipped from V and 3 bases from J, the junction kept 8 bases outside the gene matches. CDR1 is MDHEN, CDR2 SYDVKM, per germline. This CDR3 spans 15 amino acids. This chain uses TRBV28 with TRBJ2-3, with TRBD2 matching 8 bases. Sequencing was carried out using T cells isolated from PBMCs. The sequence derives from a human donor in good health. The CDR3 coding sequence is TGTGCCAGCAGCCGTTTCGCGGGAGGAACAGATACGCAGTATTTT. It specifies CASSRFAGGTDTQYF.